What follows is one T cell receptor (beta chain) and its context. The protocol was immunoSEQ multiplex PCR, while the TCRdb copy is restricted to in-frame clones and leaves out a portion. The profile covers about 150,000 clones, with 88% appearing a single time and roughly a tenth taken by the ten largest. The sample originates from a study of blood T cell repertoires in COVID-19. The sequence derives from a man aged 55 to 70 with active or convalescent COVID-19. The sequenced sample was peripheral blood.

DNA for the CDR3: TGCGCCACCAAACTGGGACAGACTAATGAAAAACTGTTTTTT. Translation: CATKLGQTNEKLFF. The V gene is TRBV5-1, the J gene TRBJ1-4; 7 nucleotides align to TRBD1. This CDR3 has 14 amino acids. Per germline, CDR1 SGHRS and CDR2 YFSETQ. With V trimmed by 9 bases and J by 2 bases, 7 bases remained unmatched.